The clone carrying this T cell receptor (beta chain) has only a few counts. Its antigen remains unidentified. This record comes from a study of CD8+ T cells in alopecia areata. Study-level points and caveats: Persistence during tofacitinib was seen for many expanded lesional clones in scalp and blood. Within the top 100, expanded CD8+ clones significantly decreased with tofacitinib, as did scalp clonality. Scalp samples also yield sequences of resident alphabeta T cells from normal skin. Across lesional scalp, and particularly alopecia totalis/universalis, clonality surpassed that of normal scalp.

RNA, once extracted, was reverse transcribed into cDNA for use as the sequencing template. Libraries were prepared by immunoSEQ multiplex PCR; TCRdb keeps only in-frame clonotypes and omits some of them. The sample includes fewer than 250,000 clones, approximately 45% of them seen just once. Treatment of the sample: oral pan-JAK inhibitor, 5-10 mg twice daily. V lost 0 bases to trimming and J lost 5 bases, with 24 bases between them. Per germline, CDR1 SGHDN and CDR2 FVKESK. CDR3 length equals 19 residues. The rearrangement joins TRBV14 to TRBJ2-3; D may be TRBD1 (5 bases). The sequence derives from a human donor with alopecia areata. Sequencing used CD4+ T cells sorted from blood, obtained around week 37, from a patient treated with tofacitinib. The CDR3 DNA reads TGTGCCAGCAGCCAAGATCGAGCTAGAAGGGGCACCGAGGAAGATACGCAGTATTTT. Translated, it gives CASSQDRARRGTEEDTQYF.